The clone carrying this T cell receptor (beta chain) was seen many times. The antigen is not known. The data were obtained in a study of CD8 T cells in ankylosing spondylitis. Study-level results: Several highly homologous variants made up a TCR beta motif, and this motif appeared characteristic of ankylosing spondylitis blood.

Quantitative 5'-RACE with molecular barcodes was used to make the TCR beta libraries. TCRdb recomputed calls from the 5' RACE reads with MiXCR, one row per CDR3 protein. The sample contains fewer than 450,000 distinct CDR3 sequences, 15% to 20% of which appear only once. The ends lost 8 bases at V and 0 bases at J; junction bases unmatched: 7. This CDR3 is built from 15 residues. Looked up from germline, CDR1 is MDHEN and CDR2 is SYDVKM. The rearrangement joins TRBV28 to TRBJ1-5; 7 nucleotides line up with TRBD1. The source material was blood, either unsorted or a sorted T cell fraction (not recorded which). The sequence derives from a male donor with ankylosing spondylitis. As DNA, the CDR3 is TGTGCCAGCTTCAGGGACAGTTATAGCAATCAGCCCCAGCATTTT. Translated: CASFRDSYSNQPQHF.